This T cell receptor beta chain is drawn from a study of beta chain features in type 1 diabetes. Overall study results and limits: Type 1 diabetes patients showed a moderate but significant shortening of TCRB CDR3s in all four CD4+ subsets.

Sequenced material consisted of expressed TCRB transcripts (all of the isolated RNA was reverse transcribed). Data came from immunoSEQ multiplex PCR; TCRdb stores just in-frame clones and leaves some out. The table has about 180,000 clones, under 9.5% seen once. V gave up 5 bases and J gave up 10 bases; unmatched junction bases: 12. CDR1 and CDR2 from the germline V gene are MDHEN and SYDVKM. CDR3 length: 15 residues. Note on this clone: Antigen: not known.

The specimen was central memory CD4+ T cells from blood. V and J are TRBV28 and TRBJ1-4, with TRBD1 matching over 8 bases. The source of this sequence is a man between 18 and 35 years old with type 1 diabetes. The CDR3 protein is CASSPADRGLGKLFF. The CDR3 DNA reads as TGTGCCAGCAGTCCCGCCGACAGGGGATTAGGAAAACTGTTTTTT.